This entry lists 10 T cell receptor beta chains sequenced from one sample in a study of T-cell memory formation after mild COVID-19. TCRdb re-derived calls from the 5' RACE reads in MiXCR, one entry per CDR3 protein. This table holds 400,000 or so distinct CDR3 sequences, 15% to 25% found once. Sequencing was done on a sample of PBMCs or a T cell subset sorted from them (not recorded which). The receptors originated from an adult woman who had mild COVID-19 (a few samples of this study predate the infection). Cell type and time point are not known.

The genes are TRBV6-5 and TRBJ2-7; 7 bases map to TRBD1. Germline CDR1 and CDR2: MNHEY and SVGAGI. J lost 1 base, V lost 0 bases, and 9 bases had no gene match. The CDR3 extends over 17 amino acids. The CDR3 region is CASSYSSGTELSYEQYF. As DNA, the CDR3 is TGTGCCAGCAGTTACTCGAGTGGGACAGAGTTATCCTACGAGCAGTACTTC.

This clonotype was observed a handful of times. V gene TRBV4-1 combines with J gene TRBJ1-2; D is unclear. This CDR3 is 16 amino acids long. Trimming stripped 4 bases from V and 0 bases from J, with 15 bases between. Germline V lookup: CDR1 MGHRA, CDR2 YSYEKL. CDR3 sequence reads: CASSPDPGGANYGYTF. CDR3 nucleotide sequence: TGCGCCAGCAGCCCAGACCCCGGCGGGGCTAACTATGGCTACACCTTC.

V usage is TRBV3-1 and J usage is TRBJ1-4, with 7 positions matching TRBD1. This CDR3 contains 14 residues. The ends lost 5 bases at V and 5 bases at J; junction bases unmatched: 5. Germline CDR1 reads LGHDT; CDR2 reads YNNKEL (reference sequence). The CDR3 sequence is CASSDRVANEKLFF. CDR3 bases: TGTGCCAGCAGCGACAGGGTGGCGAATGAAAAACTGTTTTTT.

The chain couples TRBV12-3 or TRBV12-4 to TRBJ2-7; 12 bases agree with TRBD2. The CDR3 has 14 amino acids. Trimming took 5 bases from V and 5 from J; bases not matched to a gene: 4. CDR3: CASSLRTSGNEQYF. The CDR3 bases are TGTGCCAGCAGTCTGCGGACTAGCGGGAACGAGCAGTACTTC.

The rearrangement joins TRBV7-9 to TRBJ1-1; the match to TRBD1 covers 7 bases. CDR3 length: 15 amino acids. V lost 2 bases, J lost 0 bases, and 3 bases stayed unmatched. CDR1 is SEHNR, CDR2 FQNEAQ, per germline (reference sequence). CDR3 in DNA: TGTGCCAGCAGCTTATCTGGGACAGTGAACACTGAAGCTTTCTTT. This translates into CASSLSGTVNTEAFF.

The chain carries TRBV20-1 and TRBJ2-7, with a tentative D call TRBD1 (6 bases). CDR3 size: 16 residues. The ends were cut back, 6 bases at V and 2 bases at J, with 23 bases in the middle. Germline CDR1 reads DFQATT; CDR2 reads SNEGSKA (reference sequence). CDR3 nucleotides: TGCAGTGCCGCGAGCCTAACAGGGCGGATTGCCTACGAGCAGTACTTC. Amino acid sequence: CSAASLTGRIAYEQYF.

This clonotype was counted only a few times. V is TRBV6-5 and J is TRBJ1-1, with 9 bases fitting TRBD1. With 6 bases clipped from V and 5 bases from J, the junction kept 10 bases outside the gene matches. Germline lookup yields CDR1 MNHEY and CDR2 SVGAGI. The CDR3 loop spans 15 amino acids. The CDR3 bases are TGTGCCAGCAGACTTACAGGGGGCGCAGGTACTGAAGCTTTCTTT. Its protein is CASRLTGGAGTEAFF.

The chain carries TRBV5-1 and TRBJ2-3; a possible D gene is TRBD1 (6 bases). The CDR3 covers 15 residues. The V end lost 4 bases, the J end lost 3 bases, and 15 bases lay between the germline ends. CDR1 SGHRS and CDR2 YFSETQ come from the germline V gene. CDR3: CASSIKATGTDTQYF. The CDR3 nucleotides are TGCGCCAGCAGCATCAAAGCGACAGGAACAGATACGCAGTATTTT.

This clonotype was picked up a small number of times. The chain is built from TRBV5-1 and TRBJ2-7; a possible D gene is TRBD2 (5 bases). Germline V lookup: CDR1 SGHRS, CDR2 YFSETQ. The CDR3 is 12 amino acids. The ends were cut back, 10 bases at V and 1 base at J, with 12 bases in the middle. The CDR3 region is CALRRRSYEQYF. Here the CDR3 DNA reads TGCGCCCTACGGAGGAGATCCTACGAGCAGTACTTC.

CDR3 in amino acids: CSALISGLIGGANIQYF. CDR3 bases: TGCAGTGCTCTGATAAGTGGGCTCATAGGTGGGGCGAACATTCAGTACTTC. The gene calls are TRBV20-1 and TRBJ2-4, with D tentatively TRBD1 (5 bases). The CDR3 has 17 residues. Trimming removed 5 bases from V and 7 bases from J, with 27 bases in between. Germline V CDR1 and CDR2: DFQATT, SNEGSKA (reference sequence).